This T cell receptor beta chain was sequenced during a study of blood T cell repertoires in COVID-19. Generated by immunoSEQ multiplex PCR, the TCRdb table keeps only in-frame clones and is missing some. The sample contains hundreds of thousands of clones, around 90% of which appear only once. Trimming cost V 10 bases and J 0 bases; bases outside gene matches: 9. The germline CDR1 and CDR2 sequences are ENHRY and SYGVKD. CDR3 size: 17 residues. The source of this sequence is a man younger than 35 with active or convalescent COVID-19. The sample comprised peripheral blood. This sequence joins TRBV10-3 and TRBJ2-3, with 14 nucleotides matching TRBD2. The CDR3 here is CATGTSGGLSSTDTQYF. DNA of the CDR3: TGTGCCACCGGGACTAGCGGGGGTCTTTCTAGCACAGATACGCAGTATTTT.